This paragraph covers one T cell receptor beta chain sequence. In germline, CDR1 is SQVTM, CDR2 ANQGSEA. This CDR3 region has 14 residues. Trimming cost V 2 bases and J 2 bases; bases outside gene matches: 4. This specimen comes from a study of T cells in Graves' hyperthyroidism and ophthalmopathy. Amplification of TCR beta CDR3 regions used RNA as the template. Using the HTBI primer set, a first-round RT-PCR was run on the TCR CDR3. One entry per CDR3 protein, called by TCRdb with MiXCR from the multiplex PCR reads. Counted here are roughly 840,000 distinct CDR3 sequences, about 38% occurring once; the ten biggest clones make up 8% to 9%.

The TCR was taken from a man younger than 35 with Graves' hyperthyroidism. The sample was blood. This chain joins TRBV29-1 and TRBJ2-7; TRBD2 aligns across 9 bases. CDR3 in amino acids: CSVEIAGATYEQYF. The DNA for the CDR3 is TGCAGCGTTGAAATAGCGGGAGCAACCTACGAGCAGTACTTC.